This is a list of T cell receptor beta chains from one sample in a study of blood T cell repertoires in COVID-19. Only in-frame clones appear in the TCRdb table, and some are missing; sequencing was by immunoSEQ multiplex PCR. This sample has 84,000 or so clones, with around four fifths found just once. Sequencing was done on a sample of peripheral blood. The receptors derive from a human donor in a cohort sampled during active COVID-19. Each CDR3 is given with its conserved first and last residue. The D gene is left open where the match is weak. Rows may omit the clone size; those that give it use once, few, many or a size class.

abundance: NA
d_gene: NA
j_gene: TRBJ2-5
v_gene: TRBV5-8
CDR3nt: TGTGCCAGCAGCTTGTCCCGGGAGACCCAGTACTTC
CDR3aa: CASSLSRETQYF

abundance: NA
d_gene: NA
j_gene: TRBJ2-5
v_gene: TRBV7-2
CDR3nt: TGTGCCAGCAGCTTAGCTTTTATGTTAGAGACCCAGTACTTC
CDR3aa: CASSLAFMLETQYF

abundance: NA
d_gene: NA
j_gene: TRBJ2-2
v_gene: TRBV2
CDR3nt: TGTGCCAGCAGTGAAGTTGCAGGGGTCACCGGGGAGCTGTTTTTT
CDR3aa: CASSEVAGVTGELFF

abundance: NA
d_gene: NA
j_gene: TRBJ1-5
v_gene: TRBV18
CDR3nt: TGTGCCAGCTCACCACCGGCAGGGAATCAGCCCCAGCATTTT
CDR3aa: CASSPPAGNQPQHF

abundance: once
d_gene: TRBD1
j_gene: TRBJ1-2
v_gene: TRBV20-1
CDR3nt: TGCAGTGCTTGGACAGGGAACGGCTACACCTTC
CDR3aa: CSAWTGNGYTF

abundance: NA
d_gene: NA
j_gene: TRBJ2-7
v_gene: TRBV7-8
CDR3nt: TGTGCCAGCAGTGGGCGGGCCCCCTACGAGCAGTACTTC
CDR3aa: CASSGRAPYEQYF

abundance: NA
d_gene: NA
j_gene: TRBJ2-2
v_gene: TRBV7-9
CDR3nt: TGTGCCAGCATACGAGGAGGAAACACCGGGGAGCTGTTTTTT
CDR3aa: CASIRGGNTGELFF

abundance: NA
d_gene: NA
j_gene: TRBJ1-5
v_gene: TRBV3-1/TRBV3-2
CDR3nt: TGTGCCAGCAGCGCTCGGGGTAATAGCAATCAGCCCCAGCATTTT
CDR3aa: CASSARGNSNQPQHF

abundance: few
d_gene: NA
j_gene: TRBJ2-5
v_gene: TRBV28
CDR3nt: TGTGCCAGCAGTTTATATCTTTTGGGAGAAGAGACCCAGTACTTC
CDR3aa: CASSLYLLGEETQYF

abundance: once
d_gene: NA
j_gene: TRBJ2-1
v_gene: TRBV21-1
CDR3nt: TGTGCCAGCAGCAAATTGGACGGAGGCAATGAGCAGTTCTTC
CDR3aa: CASSKLDGGNEQFF

abundance: NA
d_gene: NA
j_gene: TRBJ1-1
v_gene: TRBV5-1
CDR3nt: TGCGCCAGCAGGGCCAATAACCCGAACACTGAAGCTTTCTTT
CDR3aa: CASRANNPNTEAFF

abundance: few
d_gene: NA
j_gene: TRBJ1-6
v_gene: TRBV10-3
CDR3nt: TGTGCCATCAGTGGTCGGCAGGATAATTCACCCCTCCACTTT
CDR3aa: CAISGRQDNSPLHF

abundance: NA
d_gene: NA
j_gene: TRBJ1-4
v_gene: TRBV5-6
CDR3nt: TGTGCCAGCAGTCCGCGGGGGGTTGCAACTAATGAAAAACTGTTTTTT
CDR3aa: CASSPRGVATNEKLFF

abundance: NA
d_gene: NA
j_gene: TRBJ1-1
v_gene: TRBV5-4
CDR3nt: TGTGCCAGCAGCTCCACAGCAAACACTGAAGCTTTCTTT
CDR3aa: CASSSTANTEAFF

abundance: NA
d_gene: NA
j_gene: TRBJ2-7
v_gene: TRBV7-9
CDR3nt: TGTGCCAGCAGCTTAGCCTCCCCCTACGAGCAGTACTTC
CDR3aa: CASSLASPYEQYF

abundance: NA
d_gene: TRBD1
j_gene: TRBJ1-5
v_gene: TRBV29-1
CDR3nt: TGCAGCGTCGCCACAGGGGTGTGGAATCAGCCCCAGCATTTT
CDR3aa: CSVATGVWNQPQHF

abundance: NA
d_gene: NA
j_gene: TRBJ1-2
v_gene: TRBV5-8
CDR3nt: TGTGCCAGCAGTACTCTTAACTATGGCTACACCTTC
CDR3aa: CASSTLNYGYTF

abundance: once
d_gene: NA
j_gene: TRBJ1-6
v_gene: TRBV2
CDR3nt: TGTGCCAGCGGGAAGGGGGGGACACCGGCTAATTCACCCCTCCACTTT
CDR3aa: CASGKGGTPANSPLHF

abundance: few
d_gene: TRBD1
j_gene: TRBJ1-6
v_gene: TRBV9
CDR3nt: TGTGCCAGCAGCTCCCAGACAGGGGAGAATTCACCCCTCCACTTT
CDR3aa: CASSSQTGENSPLHF

abundance: once
d_gene: TRBD2
j_gene: TRBJ2-5
v_gene: TRBV18
CDR3nt: TGTGCCAGCTCACCGGATTGGGCTAGCGGGGCCGGCTCCCAGTACTTC
CDR3aa: CASSPDWASGAGSQYF

abundance: NA
d_gene: NA
j_gene: TRBJ1-2
v_gene: TRBV19
CDR3nt: TGTGCCAGTAGTATACCCGGGACACCATCTAACTATGGCTACACCTTC
CDR3aa: CASSIPGTPSNYGYTF

abundance: once
d_gene: TRBD2
j_gene: TRBJ2-7
v_gene: TRBV28
CDR3nt: TGTGCCAGCAGTTTCCCCTGGACTAGCGGGGGCTACGAGCAGTACTTC
CDR3aa: CASSFPWTSGGYEQYF

abundance: few
d_gene: NA
j_gene: TRBJ1-2
v_gene: TRBV6-5
CDR3nt: TGTGCCACCCAGGCCGGGGGGGGCTACACCTTC
CDR3aa: CATQAGGGYTF

abundance: NA
d_gene: NA
j_gene: TRBJ2-3
v_gene: TRBV11-1
CDR3nt: TGTGCCAGCAGCTTAGCGCGGGGGCCGGATACGCAGTATTTT
CDR3aa: CASSLARGPDTQYF

abundance: NA
d_gene: NA
j_gene: TRBJ1-6
v_gene: TRBV27
CDR3nt: TGTGCCAGCAGTTTCTCTAATTCACCCCTCCACTTT
CDR3aa: CASSFSNSPLHF

abundance: NA
d_gene: NA
j_gene: TRBJ2-1
v_gene: TRBV15
CDR3nt: TGTGCCACCAGCCTGCGGGGGCGGCTGTCCTACAATGAGCAGTTCTTC
CDR3aa: CATSLRGRLSYNEQFF

abundance: NA
d_gene: NA
j_gene: TRBJ1-2
v_gene: TRBV6-5
CDR3nt: TGTGCCAGCACCTTACAGGGTGACTATGGCTACACCTTC
CDR3aa: CASTLQGDYGYTF

abundance: NA
d_gene: NA
j_gene: TRBJ1-1
v_gene: TRBV7-9
CDR3nt: TGTGCCAGCAGCTTAGGAGGCGGGGGCACTGAAGCTTTCTTT
CDR3aa: CASSLGGGGTEAFF

abundance: NA
d_gene: NA
j_gene: TRBJ1-6
v_gene: TRBV10-3
CDR3nt: TGTGCCATCAGGACAGGCGTTTATAATTCACCCCTCCACTTT
CDR3aa: CAIRTGVYNSPLHF

abundance: NA
d_gene: NA
j_gene: TRBJ2-1
v_gene: TRBV3-1/TRBV3-2
CDR3nt: TGTGCCAGCAGCCGGGGGCAAGGGGGATTCTACAATGAGCAGTTCTTC
CDR3aa: CASSRGQGGFYNEQFF

abundance: NA
d_gene: TRBD1
j_gene: TRBJ1-1
v_gene: TRBV6-5
CDR3nt: TGTGCCAGCAGTCCAACAGGGGCCATGAACACTGAAGCTTTCTTT
CDR3aa: CASSPTGAMNTEAFF

abundance: NA
d_gene: NA
j_gene: TRBJ2-1
v_gene: TRBV6-5
CDR3nt: TGTGCCAGTCGCCGGCAGGACAGCTCCTACAATGAGCAGTTCTTC
CDR3aa: CASRRQDSSYNEQFF

abundance: NA
d_gene: TRBD1
j_gene: TRBJ1-5
v_gene: TRBV27
CDR3nt: TGTGCCAGCAGTTTTTCCAGGACAGGGGATCAGCCCCAGCATTTT
CDR3aa: CASSFSRTGDQPQHF

abundance: NA
d_gene: NA
j_gene: TRBJ2-7
v_gene: TRBV5-1
CDR3nt: TGCGCCAGCAGCACCACAGGGCTTAGATCCTACGAGCAGTACTTC
CDR3aa: CASSTTGLRSYEQYF

abundance: few
d_gene: NA
j_gene: TRBJ1-2
v_gene: TRBV25-1
CDR3nt: TGTGCCAGCAGCCTCAGGGAGGCCTATGGCTACACCTTC
CDR3aa: CASSLREAYGYTF

abundance: few
d_gene: NA
j_gene: TRBJ1-2
v_gene: TRBV10-2
CDR3nt: TGCGCCAGCAGCGGTTGGCGAATTAGATCGGGCTATGGCTACACCTTC
CDR3aa: CASSGWRIRSGYGYTF

abundance: few
d_gene: NA
j_gene: TRBJ1-1
v_gene: TRBV21-1
CDR3nt: TGTGCCAGCAGCAAAAGCGTAAATCGGGACAGGGAGGCCTACACTGAAGCTTTCTTT
CDR3aa: CASSKSVNRDREAYTEAFF

abundance: few
d_gene: TRBD1
j_gene: TRBJ2-5
v_gene: TRBV19
CDR3nt: TGTGCCAGTAGCCTACAGGGGTTGGAGACCCAGTACTTC
CDR3aa: CASSLQGLETQYF

abundance: NA
d_gene: NA
j_gene: TRBJ2-3
v_gene: TRBV29-1
CDR3nt: TGCAGCGCTCTCTGGGGGGCAGATACGCAGTATTTT
CDR3aa: CSALWGADTQYF

abundance: few
d_gene: TRBD2
j_gene: TRBJ2-1
v_gene: TRBV4-2
CDR3nt: TGTGCCAGCAGCCAAGAGCTAGCGGAGTACAATGAGCAGTTCTTC
CDR3aa: CASSQELAEYNEQFF